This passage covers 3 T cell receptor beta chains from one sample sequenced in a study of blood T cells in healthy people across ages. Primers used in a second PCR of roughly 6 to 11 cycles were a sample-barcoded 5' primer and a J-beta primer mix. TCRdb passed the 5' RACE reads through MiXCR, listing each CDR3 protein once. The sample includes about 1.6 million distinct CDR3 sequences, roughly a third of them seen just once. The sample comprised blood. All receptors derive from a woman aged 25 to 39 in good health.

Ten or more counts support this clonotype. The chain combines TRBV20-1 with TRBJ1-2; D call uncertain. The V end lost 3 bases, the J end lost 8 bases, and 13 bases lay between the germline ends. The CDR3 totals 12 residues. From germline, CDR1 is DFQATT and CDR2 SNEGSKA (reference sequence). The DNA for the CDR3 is TGCAGTGCTAGTCCTCCTTCCTCGGGCTACACCTTC. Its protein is CSASPPSSGYTF.

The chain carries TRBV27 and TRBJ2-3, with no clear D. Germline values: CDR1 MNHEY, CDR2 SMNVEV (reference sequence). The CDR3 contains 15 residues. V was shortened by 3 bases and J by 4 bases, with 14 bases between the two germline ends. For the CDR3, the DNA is TGTGCCAGCAGTTTTAGGTATCAGCCCCCAGATACGCAGTATTTT. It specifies CASSFRYQPPDTQYF.

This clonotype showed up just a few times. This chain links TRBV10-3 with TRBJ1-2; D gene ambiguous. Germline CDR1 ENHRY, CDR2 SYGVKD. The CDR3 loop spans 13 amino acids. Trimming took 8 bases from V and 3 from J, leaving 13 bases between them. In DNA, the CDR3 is TGTGCCATCCGACCCGACACGGACTATGGCTACACCTTC. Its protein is CAIRPDTDYGYTF.